This T cell receptor (beta chain) was sequenced for a study of cytomegalovirus exposure and HLA in healthy donors. PCR amplification relied on 60 Vbeta primers (plus 13 Jbeta primers). The repertoire was sequenced with immunoSEQ multiplex PCR; TCRdb's copy has only in-frame clones and lacks some. This table holds about 150,000 clones, over 75% found once. The CDR3 is made up of 15 amino acids. Looked up from germline, CDR1 is SGHDN and CDR2 is FVKESK. With 4 bases clipped from V and 8 bases from J, the junction kept 7 bases outside the gene matches. This rearrangement joins TRBV14 to TRBJ2-1; the match to TRBD2 covers 11 bases. The specimen sequenced was PBMCs. The receptor's source is a man aged 50 to 59 in good health and CMV-seropositive. CDR3 nucleotides: TGTGCCAGCAGCCCCTGGGGTAGCGGGGGGGATGAGCAGTTCTTC. It translates to CASSPWGSGGDEQFF.